These T cell receptor beta chains were read from a single sample in a study of T cell clones after liver transplantation. Profiled with immunoSEQ multiplex PCR; TCRdb holds only in-frame clones, not every one. The sample comprises about 74,000 clones, about four fifths of which are singletons, and 0.55% to 0.75% rests with the top ten. This specimen consisted of CD4+ T cells from blood, obtained before liver transplant. These receptors all come from a human donor who received a liver transplant. CDR3s include the opening cysteine and the closing phenylalanine or tryptophan. A D gene is named only where the DNA matches it firmly. Rows may omit the clone size; those that give it use once, few, many or a size class.

d_call: TRBD1
clone_size: .
v_call: TRBV6-5
j_call: TRBJ2-5
cdr3_aa: CASSRDSLSYGQYF
cdr3_nt: TGTGCCAGCAGTCGGGACAGTCTTTCCTACGGGCAGTACTTC

d_call: TRBD1
clone_size: .
v_call: TRBV11-2
j_call: TRBJ1-2
cdr3_aa: CASSLDQGGRTGKSQTF
cdr3_nt: TGTGCCAGCAGCTTAGATCAGGGGGGCCGGACAGGGAAAAGTCAGACCTTC

d_call: TRBD1
clone_size: .
v_call: TRBV11-2
j_call: TRBJ1-3
cdr3_aa: CASSPWTGAISGNTIYF
cdr3_nt: TGTGCCAGCAGCCCCTGGACAGGAGCGATCTCTGGAAACACCATATATTTT

d_call: .
clone_size: .
v_call: TRBV5-4
j_call: TRBJ1-3
cdr3_aa: CASSLGTPSSGNTIYF
cdr3_nt: TGTGCCAGCAGCTTGGGGACGCCGAGCTCTGGAAACACCATATATTTT

d_call: .
clone_size: .
v_call: TRBV19
j_call: TRBJ2-3
cdr3_aa: CASSARDTDTQYF
cdr3_nt: TGTGCCAGTAGTGCCAGGGACACAGATACGCAGTATTTT

d_call: TRBD1
clone_size: .
v_call: TRBV9
j_call: TRBJ2-2
cdr3_aa: CASSVVGTGWGTGELFF
cdr3_nt: TGTGCCAGCAGCGTAGTCGGGACAGGGTGGGGCACCGGGGAGCTGTTTTTT

d_call: .
clone_size: .
v_call: TRBV5-1
j_call: TRBJ2-3
cdr3_aa: CASSLGLLASTDTQYF
cdr3_nt: TGCGCCAGCAGCTTGGGACTACTAGCTAGCACAGATACGCAGTATTTT

d_call: .
clone_size: .
v_call: TRBV25-1
j_call: TRBJ2-7
cdr3_aa: CASSEPRNPYEQYF
cdr3_nt: TGTGCCAGCAGTGAACCCCGTAATCCCTACGAGCAGTACTTC

d_call: .
clone_size: .
v_call: TRBV19
j_call: TRBJ1-4
cdr3_aa: CASSIRQGNEKLFF
cdr3_nt: TGTGCCAGTAGTATCCGCCAGGGAAATGAAAAACTGTTTTTT

d_call: TRBD2
clone_size: .
v_call: TRBV4-3
j_call: TRBJ2-1
cdr3_aa: CASSQDTSGRAVEQFF
cdr3_nt: TGCGCCAGCAGCCAAGATACTAGCGGGAGGGCCGTCGAGCAGTTCTTC

d_call: TRBD1
clone_size: .
v_call: TRBV11-2
j_call: TRBJ1-2
cdr3_aa: CASSPLQGQGYGYTF
cdr3_nt: TGTGCCAGCAGCCCACTCCAGGGACAGGGGTATGGCTACACCTTC

d_call: .
clone_size: .
v_call: TRBV6-5
j_call: TRBJ1-3
cdr3_aa: CASSYVGTGGNTIYF
cdr3_nt: TGTGCCAGCAGTTACGTGGGAACGGGGGGAAACACCATATATTTT

d_call: .
clone_size: .
v_call: TRBV27
j_call: TRBJ2-3
cdr3_aa: CASSRLTDTQYF
cdr3_nt: TGTGCCAGCAGTCGACTGACAGATACGCAGTATTTT

d_call: TRBD2
clone_size: .
v_call: TRBV2
j_call: TRBJ2-7
cdr3_aa: CASRQTGTSKLEQYF
cdr3_nt: TGTGCCAGCAGGCAAACCGGGACTAGTAAGCTTGAGCAGTACTTC

d_call: .
clone_size: .
v_call: TRBV29-1
j_call: TRBJ1-2
cdr3_aa: CSVGAGDGYTF
cdr3_nt: TGCAGCGTTGGGGCAGGTGACGGCTACACCTTC

d_call: .
clone_size: .
v_call: TRBV28
j_call: TRBJ1-2
cdr3_aa: CASSFPGNYGYTF
cdr3_nt: TGTGCCAGCAGTTTTCCAGGGAACTATGGCTACACCTTC

d_call: .
clone_size: .
v_call: TRBV14
j_call: TRBJ2-2
cdr3_aa: CASSLGRYTGELFF
cdr3_nt: TGTGCCAGCAGCCTTGGGAGGTACACCGGGGAGCTGTTTTTT

d_call: TRBD2
clone_size: .
v_call: TRBV28
j_call: TRBJ2-7
cdr3_aa: CASNNRGLAGAGTYEQYF
cdr3_nt: TGTGCCAGCAACAATAGGGGACTAGCGGGAGCGGGCACCTACGAGCAGTACTTC

d_call: .
clone_size: .
v_call: TRBV28
j_call: TRBJ1-4
cdr3_aa: CASSPLGTRTLNEKLFF
cdr3_nt: TGTGCCAGCAGTCCCCTTGGGACACGGACCCTTAATGAAAAACTGTTTTTT

d_call: TRBD2
clone_size: .
v_call: TRBV7-3
j_call: TRBJ2-7
cdr3_aa: CASSQTTSQQYF
cdr3_nt: TGTGCCAGCAGCCAAACGACTAGCCAGCAGTACTTC

d_call: .
clone_size: .
v_call: TRBV5-1
j_call: TRBJ2-5
cdr3_aa: CASSLVATQETQYF
cdr3_nt: TGCGCCAGCAGCTTGGTGGCGACCCAAGAGACCCAGTACTTC

d_call: .
clone_size: .
v_call: TRBV5-5
j_call: TRBJ1-2
cdr3_aa: CASSLNWIWGYTF
cdr3_nt: TGTGCCAGCAGCTTGAACTGGATCTGGGGCTACACCTTC

d_call: TRBD1
clone_size: .
v_call: TRBV6-6
j_call: TRBJ2-7
cdr3_aa: CASSSPGQGAYEQYF
cdr3_nt: TGTGCCAGCAGTTCACCGGGACAGGGGGCCTACGAGCAGTACTTC

d_call: .
clone_size: .
v_call: TRBV20-1
j_call: TRBJ1-2
cdr3_aa: CSATGVHGYTF
cdr3_nt: TGCAGTGCTACCGGGGTTCATGGCTACACCTTC

d_call: .
clone_size: .
v_call: TRBV14
j_call: TRBJ2-1
cdr3_aa: CASSQGEWWGESSYNEQFF
cdr3_nt: TGTGCCAGCAGCCAAGGTGAATGGTGGGGGGAAAGCTCCTACAATGAGCAGTTCTTC

d_call: TRBD2
clone_size: .
v_call: TRBV11-2
j_call: TRBJ2-1
cdr3_aa: CASSLDPRTRNEQFF
cdr3_nt: TGTGCCAGCAGCTTAGATCCAAGGACTAGGAATGAGCAGTTCTTC

d_call: .
clone_size: .
v_call: TRBV7-2
j_call: TRBJ2-1
cdr3_aa: CASSLAPSGTRGSEQFF
cdr3_nt: TGTGCCAGCAGCTTAGCGCCAAGTGGGACCCGTGGGAGTGAGCAGTTCTTC

d_call: TRBD1
clone_size: few
v_call: TRBV5-4
j_call: TRBJ1-3
cdr3_aa: CASSQGTGGNTIYF
cdr3_nt: TGTGCCAGCAGCCAAGGGACAGGGGGAAACACCATATATTTT

d_call: .
clone_size: .
v_call: TRBV21-1
j_call: TRBJ1-2
cdr3_aa: CASSKDGQGPRGYGYTF
cdr3_nt: TGTGCCAGCAGCAAAGATGGACAAGGGCCTAGGGGCTATGGCTACACCTTC

d_call: .
clone_size: .
v_call: TRBV29-1
j_call: TRBJ1-4
cdr3_aa: CSVRGVATNEKLFF
cdr3_nt: TGCAGCGTGCGCGGGGTAGCAACTAATGAAAAACTGTTTTTT

d_call: .
clone_size: .
v_call: TRBV5-4
j_call: TRBJ2-1
cdr3_aa: CASSLPPGTEQFF
cdr3_nt: TGTGCCAGCAGCCTACCTCCCGGGACGGAGCAGTTCTTC

d_call: .
clone_size: .
v_call: TRBV27
j_call: TRBJ2-1
cdr3_aa: CASSYSLGQPMGNNEQFF
cdr3_nt: TGTGCCAGCAGCTATTCCCTGGGGCAGCCCATGGGGAACAATGAGCAGTTCTTC

d_call: .
clone_size: .
v_call: TRBV29-1
j_call: TRBJ2-1
cdr3_aa: CSVEERAGYNEQFF
cdr3_nt: TGCAGCGTTGAAGAGAGGGCGGGGTACAATGAGCAGTTCTTC

d_call: TRBD2
clone_size: .
v_call: TRBV5-1
j_call: TRBJ2-3
cdr3_aa: CASWVSGSGTDTQYF
cdr3_nt: TGCGCCAGCTGGGTTAGCGGGAGTGGAACAGATACGCAGTATTTT

d_call: .
clone_size: .
v_call: TRBV6-5
j_call: TRBJ2-4
cdr3_aa: CASSYDHRAKNIQYF
cdr3_nt: TGTGCCAGCAGTTACGACCACCGGGCCAAAAACATTCAGTACTTC

d_call: TRBD1
clone_size: few
v_call: TRBV11-1
j_call: TRBJ1-1
cdr3_aa: CASRDRGWNTEAFF
cdr3_nt: TGTGCCAGCAGGGACAGGGGCTGGAACACTGAAGCTTTCTTT

d_call: .
clone_size: .
v_call: TRBV5-6
j_call: TRBJ2-5
cdr3_aa: CASSFYSPQETQYF
cdr3_nt: TGTGCCAGCAGCTTCTACAGTCCCCAAGAGACCCAGTACTTC

d_call: .
clone_size: .
v_call: TRBV19
j_call: TRBJ2-1
cdr3_aa: CASSTTGSEQFF
cdr3_nt: TGTGCCAGTAGTACTACAGGAAGTGAGCAGTTCTTC

d_call: .
clone_size: .
v_call: TRBV18
j_call: TRBJ1-1
cdr3_aa: CASSPREGRNTEAFF
cdr3_nt: TGTGCCAGCTCACCTCGGGAGGGTAGGAACACTGAAGCTTTCTTT

d_call: TRBD1
clone_size: .
v_call: TRBV5-1
j_call: TRBJ2-5
cdr3_aa: CASSGTAQETQYF
cdr3_nt: TGCGCCAGCTCTGGGACAGCTCAAGAGACCCAGTACTTC